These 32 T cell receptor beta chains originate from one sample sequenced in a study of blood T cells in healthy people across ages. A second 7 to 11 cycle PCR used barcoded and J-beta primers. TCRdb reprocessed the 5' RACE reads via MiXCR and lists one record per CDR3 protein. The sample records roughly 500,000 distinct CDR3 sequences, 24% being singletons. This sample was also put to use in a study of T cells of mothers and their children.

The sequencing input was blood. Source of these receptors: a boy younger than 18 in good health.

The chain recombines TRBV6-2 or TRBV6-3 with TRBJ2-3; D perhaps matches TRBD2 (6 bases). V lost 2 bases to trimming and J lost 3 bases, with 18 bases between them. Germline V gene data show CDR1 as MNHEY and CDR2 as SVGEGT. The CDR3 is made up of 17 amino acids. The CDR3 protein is CASSYGSSGEGTDTQYF. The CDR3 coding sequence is TGTGCCAGCAGTTACGGATCATCGGGAGAAGGAACAGATACGCAGTATTTT.

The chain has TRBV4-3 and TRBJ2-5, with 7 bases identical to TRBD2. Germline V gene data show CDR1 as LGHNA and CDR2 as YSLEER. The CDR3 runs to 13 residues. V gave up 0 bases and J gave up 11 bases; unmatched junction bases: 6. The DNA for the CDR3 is TGCGCCAGCAGCCAAGATTCGGGAGGCGCGCAGTACTTC. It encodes CASSQDSGGAQYF.

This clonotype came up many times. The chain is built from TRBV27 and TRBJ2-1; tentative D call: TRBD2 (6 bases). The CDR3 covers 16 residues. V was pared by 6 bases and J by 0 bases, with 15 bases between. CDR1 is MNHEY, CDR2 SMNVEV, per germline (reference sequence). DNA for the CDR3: TGTGCCAGCAGCTCCCTAGCCGGGGGCTCCTACAATGAGCAGTTCTTC. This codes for CASSSLAGGSYNEQFF.

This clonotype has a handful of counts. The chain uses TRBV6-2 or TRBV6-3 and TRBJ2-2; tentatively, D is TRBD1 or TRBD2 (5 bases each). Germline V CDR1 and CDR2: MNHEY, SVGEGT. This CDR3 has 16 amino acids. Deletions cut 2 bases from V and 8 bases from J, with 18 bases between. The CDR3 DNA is TGTGCCAGCAGTTACCGACCCGGGGCCGGAGGAGGGGAGCTGTTTTTT. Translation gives CASSYRPGAGGGELFF.

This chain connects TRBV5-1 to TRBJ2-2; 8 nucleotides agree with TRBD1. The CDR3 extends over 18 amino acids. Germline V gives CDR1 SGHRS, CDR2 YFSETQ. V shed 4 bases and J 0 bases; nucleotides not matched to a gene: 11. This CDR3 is CASSPNHRTGSNTGELFF. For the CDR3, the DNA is TGCGCCAGCAGCCCGAATCACAGGACAGGGTCGAACACCGGGGAGCTGTTTTTT.

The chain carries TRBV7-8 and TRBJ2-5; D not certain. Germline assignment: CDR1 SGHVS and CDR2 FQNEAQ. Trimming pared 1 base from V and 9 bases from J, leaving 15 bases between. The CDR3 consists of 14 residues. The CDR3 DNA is TGTGCCAGCAGCTTAGGTGGCGGTACCCAGGCCCAGTACTTC. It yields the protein CASSLGGGTQAQYF.

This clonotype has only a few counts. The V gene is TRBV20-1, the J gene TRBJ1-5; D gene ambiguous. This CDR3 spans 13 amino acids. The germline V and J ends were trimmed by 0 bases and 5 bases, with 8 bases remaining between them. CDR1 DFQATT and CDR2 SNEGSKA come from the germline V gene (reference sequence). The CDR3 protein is CSARDGLHQPQHF. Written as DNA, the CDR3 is TGCAGTGCTAGAGATGGGCTCCATCAGCCCCAGCATTTT.

CDR3 DNA: TGTGCCAGCAGCGTAGGAGGGACAGGGTACTACGAGCAGTACTTC. Translating gives CASSVGGTGYYEQYF. The V call is TRBV9, the J call TRBJ2-7; 9 nucleotides align to TRBD1. The germline gives CDR1 SGDLS, CDR2 YYNGEE. V was clipped by 0 bases and J by 3 bases; unmatched bases: 4. This CDR3 has 15 residues.

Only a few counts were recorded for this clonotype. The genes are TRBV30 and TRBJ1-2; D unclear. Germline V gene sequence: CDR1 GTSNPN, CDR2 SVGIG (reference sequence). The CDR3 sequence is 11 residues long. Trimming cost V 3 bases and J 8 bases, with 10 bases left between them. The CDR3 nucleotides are TGTGCCTGGAGAGGTCGGTCCGGCTACACCTTC. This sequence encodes CAWRGRSGYTF.

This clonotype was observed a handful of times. CDR3: CASSQDRWSMNTEAFF. Here the CDR3 DNA reads TGCGCCAGCAGCCAAGATCGTTGGTCCATGAACACTGAAGCTTTCTTT. V is TRBV4-3 and J is TRBJ1-1; D is uncertain. The CDR3 runs 16 residues. Deletions cut 0 bases from V and 0 bases from J, with 11 bases between. CDR1 and CDR2 from the germline V gene are LGHNA and YSLEER.

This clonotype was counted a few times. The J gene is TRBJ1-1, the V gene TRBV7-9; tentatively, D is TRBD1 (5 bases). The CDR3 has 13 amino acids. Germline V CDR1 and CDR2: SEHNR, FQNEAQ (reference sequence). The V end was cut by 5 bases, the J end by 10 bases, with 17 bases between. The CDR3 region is CASSPRDLEVAFF. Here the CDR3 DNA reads TGTGCCAGCAGCCCCCGGGACCTAGAAGTAGCTTTCTTT.

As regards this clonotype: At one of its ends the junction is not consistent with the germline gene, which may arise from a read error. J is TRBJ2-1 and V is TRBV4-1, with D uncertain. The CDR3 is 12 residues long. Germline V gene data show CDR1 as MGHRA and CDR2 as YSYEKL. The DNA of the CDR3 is TGCACCAGCAGCCAAGTGGGAAATGAGCAGTTCTTC. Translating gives CTSSQVGNEQFF.

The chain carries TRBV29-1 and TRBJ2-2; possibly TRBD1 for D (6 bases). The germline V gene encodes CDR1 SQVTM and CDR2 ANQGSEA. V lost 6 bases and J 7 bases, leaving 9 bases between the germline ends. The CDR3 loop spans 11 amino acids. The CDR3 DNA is TGCAGCGTCGAGGGGGTCGGGGAGCTGTTTTTT. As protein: CSVEGVGELFF.

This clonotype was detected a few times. CDR3 region: CSARENRGQETQYF. CDR3 nucleotide sequence: TGCAGTGCTAGGGAGAACAGGGGCCAAGAGACCCAGTACTTC. This chain connects TRBV20-1 to TRBJ2-5; 7 bases map to TRBD1. In germline, CDR1 is DFQATT, CDR2 SNEGSKA (reference sequence). With V trimmed by 3 bases and J by 1 base, 5 bases remained unmatched. The CDR3 consists of 14 residues.

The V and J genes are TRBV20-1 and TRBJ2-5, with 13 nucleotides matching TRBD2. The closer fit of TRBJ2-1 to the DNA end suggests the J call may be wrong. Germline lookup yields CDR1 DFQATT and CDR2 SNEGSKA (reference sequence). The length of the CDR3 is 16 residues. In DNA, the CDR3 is TGCAGTGCGGCCCCATTGGGACTAGCGGGACGCAATGAGCAGTTCTTC. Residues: CSAAPLGLAGRNEQFF.

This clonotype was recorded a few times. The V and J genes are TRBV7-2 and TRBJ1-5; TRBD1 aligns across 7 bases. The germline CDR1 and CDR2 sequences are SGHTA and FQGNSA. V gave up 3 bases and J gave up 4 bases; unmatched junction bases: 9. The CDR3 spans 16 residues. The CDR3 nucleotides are TGTGCCAGCAGCTTCGACCCGACAGGGCCGAATCAGCCCCAGCATTTT. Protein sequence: CASSFDPTGPNQPQHF.

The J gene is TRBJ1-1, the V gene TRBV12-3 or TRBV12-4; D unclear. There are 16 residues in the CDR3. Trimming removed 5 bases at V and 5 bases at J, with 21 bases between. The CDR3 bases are TGTGCCAGCAGTCCGCGGCGGGCGGGTTACCCGACTGAAGCTTTCTTT. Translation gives CASSPRRAGYPTEAFF.

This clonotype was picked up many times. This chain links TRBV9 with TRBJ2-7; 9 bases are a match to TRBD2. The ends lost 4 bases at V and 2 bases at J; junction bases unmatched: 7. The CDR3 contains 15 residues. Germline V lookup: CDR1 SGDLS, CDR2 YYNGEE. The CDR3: CASSPQAGGPYEQYF. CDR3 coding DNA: TGTGCCAGCAGCCCCCAAGCGGGGGGACCCTACGAGCAGTACTTC. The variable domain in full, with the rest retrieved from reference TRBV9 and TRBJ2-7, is DSGVTQTPKHLITATGQRVTLRCSPRSGDLSVYWYQQSLDQGLQFLIQYYNGEERAKGNILERFSAQQFPDLHSELNLSSLELGDSALYFCASSPQAGGPYEQYFGPGTRLTVT.

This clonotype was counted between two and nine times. CDR3 sequence: CASSPRYDRVSNQPQHF. CDR3 nucleotide sequence: TGTGCCAGCAGTCCCCGATACGACAGGGTTAGCAATCAGCCCCAGCATTTT. The V call is TRBV27, the J call TRBJ1-5; TRBD1 agrees at 7 bases. V gave up 5 bases and J gave up 0 bases; unmatched junction bases: 10. This CDR3 spans 17 amino acids. Germline values: CDR1 MNHEY, CDR2 SMNVEV (reference sequence).

CDR3 coding DNA: TGTGCCAGCAGCTTGCGCGGGATGGGGGCAAAGGAAGCCAAAAACATTCAGTACTTC. It translates to CASSLRGMGAKEAKNIQYF. The V call is TRBV5-8, the J call TRBJ2-4; D tentatively fits TRBD1 or TRBD2 (6 bases each). The CDR3 loop spans 19 amino acids. Germline V gene data show CDR1 as SGHTS and CDR2 as YDEGEE. Trimming cost V 1 base and J 0 bases, with 20 bases left between them.

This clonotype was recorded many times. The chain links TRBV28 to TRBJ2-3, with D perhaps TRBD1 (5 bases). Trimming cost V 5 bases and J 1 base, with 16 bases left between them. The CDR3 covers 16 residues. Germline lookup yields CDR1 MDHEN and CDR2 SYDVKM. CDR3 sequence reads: CASSPQSIRGTDTQYF. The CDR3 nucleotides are TGTGCCAGCAGTCCCCAGTCGATCAGGGGCACAGATACGCAGTATTTT.

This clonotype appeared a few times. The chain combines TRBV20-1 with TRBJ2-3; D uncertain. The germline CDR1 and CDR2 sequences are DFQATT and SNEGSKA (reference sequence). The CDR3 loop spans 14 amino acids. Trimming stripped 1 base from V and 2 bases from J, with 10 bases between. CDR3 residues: CSARAVRNTDTQYF. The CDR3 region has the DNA TGCAGTGCTAGAGCGGTACGGAACACAGATACGCAGTATTTT.

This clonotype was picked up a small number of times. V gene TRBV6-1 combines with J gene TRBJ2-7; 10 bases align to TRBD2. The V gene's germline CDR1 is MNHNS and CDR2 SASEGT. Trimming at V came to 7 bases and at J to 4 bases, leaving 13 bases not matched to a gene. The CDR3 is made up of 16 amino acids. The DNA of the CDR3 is TGTGCCAGCACTGGGAGTAGAGCGGGGGGGCCATACGAGCAGTACTTC. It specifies CASTGSRAGGPYEQYF.

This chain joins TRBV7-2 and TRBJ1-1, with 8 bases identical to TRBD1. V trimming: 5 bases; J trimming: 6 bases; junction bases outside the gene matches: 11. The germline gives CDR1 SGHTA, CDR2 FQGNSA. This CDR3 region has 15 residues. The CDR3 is CASSQRTGPIPEAFF. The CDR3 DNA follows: TGTGCCAGCAGCCAAAGGACAGGGCCGATCCCTGAAGCTTTCTTT.

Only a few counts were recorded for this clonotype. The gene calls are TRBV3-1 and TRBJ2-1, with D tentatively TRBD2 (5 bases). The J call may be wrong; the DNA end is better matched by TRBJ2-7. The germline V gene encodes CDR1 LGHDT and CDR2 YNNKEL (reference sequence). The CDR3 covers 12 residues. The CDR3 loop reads CASSHALGAQYF. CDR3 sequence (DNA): TGTGCCAGCAGCCATGCGCTGGGAGCGCAGTACTTC.

CDR3 sequence: CASSLRRTESTEAFF. The CDR3, as DNA: TGTGCCAGCAGTTTACGGCGGACGGAATCGACTGAAGCTTTCTTT. The chain employs TRBV6-5 and TRBJ1-1; no definite D call. V dropped 4 bases and J dropped 5 bases, with 17 bases sitting between them. The germline CDR1 and CDR2 sequences are MNHEY and SVGAGI. There are 15 residues in the CDR3.

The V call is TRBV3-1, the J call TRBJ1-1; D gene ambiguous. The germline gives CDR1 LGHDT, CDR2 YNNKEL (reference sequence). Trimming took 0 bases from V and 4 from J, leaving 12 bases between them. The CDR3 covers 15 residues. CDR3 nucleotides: TGTGCCAGCAGCCAAGATCGTACGGGAACCACTGAAGCTTTCTTT. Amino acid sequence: CASSQDRTGTTEAFF.

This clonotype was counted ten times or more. CDR3 nucleotides: TGCGCCAGCAGCTTGGGCGGGCAGGCCCTCGATAATTCACCCCTCCACTTT. The encoded protein is CASSLGGQALDNSPLHF. The chain couples TRBV5-1 to TRBJ1-6; unclear D gene. The CDR3 consists of 17 residues. The germline CDR1 and CDR2 sequences are SGHRS and YFSETQ. The V end lost 0 bases, the J end lost 5 bases, and 15 bases lay between the germline ends. Together with reference TRBV5-1 and TRBJ1-6, the CDR3 gives the full variable domain: KAGVTQTPRYLIKTRGQQVTLSCSPISGHRSVSWYQQTPGQGLQFLFEYFSETQRNKGNFPGRFSGRQFSNSRSEMNVSTLELGDSALYLCASSLGGQALDNSPLHFGNGTRLTVT.

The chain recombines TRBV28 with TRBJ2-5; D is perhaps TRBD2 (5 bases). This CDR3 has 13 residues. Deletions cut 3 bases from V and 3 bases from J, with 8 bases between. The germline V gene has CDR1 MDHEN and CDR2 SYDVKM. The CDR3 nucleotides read TGTGCCAGCAGTTTCGAGGGAGAAGAGACCCAGTACTTC. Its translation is CASSFEGEETQYF.

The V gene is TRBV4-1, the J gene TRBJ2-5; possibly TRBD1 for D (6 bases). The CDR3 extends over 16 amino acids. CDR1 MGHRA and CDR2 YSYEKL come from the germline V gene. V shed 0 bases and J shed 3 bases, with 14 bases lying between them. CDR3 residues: CASSQDKSGAEETQYF. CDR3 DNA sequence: TGCGCCAGCAGCCAAGATAAATCAGGGGCCGAAGAGACCCAGTACTTC.

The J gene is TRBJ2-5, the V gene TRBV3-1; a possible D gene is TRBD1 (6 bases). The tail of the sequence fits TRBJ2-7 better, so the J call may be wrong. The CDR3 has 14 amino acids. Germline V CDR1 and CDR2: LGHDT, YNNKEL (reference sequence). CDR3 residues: CASSHRGAPDEQYF. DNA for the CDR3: TGTGCCAGCAGCCACAGGGGCGCTCCGGACGAGCAGTACTTC.

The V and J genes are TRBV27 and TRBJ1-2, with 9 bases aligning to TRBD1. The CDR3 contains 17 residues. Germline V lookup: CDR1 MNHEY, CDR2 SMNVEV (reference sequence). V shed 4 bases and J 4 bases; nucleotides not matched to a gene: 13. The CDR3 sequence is CASSSPSRGQGSYGYTF. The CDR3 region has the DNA TGTGCCAGCAGTTCCCCCTCCCGCGGACAGGGGTCCTATGGCTACACCTTC.